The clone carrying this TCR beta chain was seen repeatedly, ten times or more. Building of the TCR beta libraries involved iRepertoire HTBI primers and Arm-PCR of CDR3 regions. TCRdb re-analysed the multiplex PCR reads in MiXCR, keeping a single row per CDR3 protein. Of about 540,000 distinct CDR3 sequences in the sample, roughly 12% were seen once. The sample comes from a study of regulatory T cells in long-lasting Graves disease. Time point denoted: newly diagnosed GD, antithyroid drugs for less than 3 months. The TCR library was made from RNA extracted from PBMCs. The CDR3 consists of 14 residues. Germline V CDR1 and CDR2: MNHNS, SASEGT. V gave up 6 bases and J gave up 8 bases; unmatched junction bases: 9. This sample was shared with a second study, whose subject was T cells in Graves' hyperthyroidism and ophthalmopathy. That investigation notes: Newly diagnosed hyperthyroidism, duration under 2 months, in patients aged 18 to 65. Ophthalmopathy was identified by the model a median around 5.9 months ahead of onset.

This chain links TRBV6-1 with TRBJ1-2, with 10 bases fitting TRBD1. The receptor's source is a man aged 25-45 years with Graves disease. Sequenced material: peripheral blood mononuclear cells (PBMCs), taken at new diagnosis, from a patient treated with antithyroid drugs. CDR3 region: CASSARGTGVGYTF. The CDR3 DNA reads TGTGCCAGCAGCGCACGTGGGACAGGGGTAGGCTACACCTTC.